One sample yielded the 21 T cell receptor beta chains listed below, sequenced in a study of blood T cell repertoires in COVID-19 (dated by TCRdb to about 2020). The method behind the library was the immunoSEQ multiplex PCR assay. The source is immuneACCESS, and TCRdb retained only in-frame sequences with V and J called. Part of the clones is not carried over; for the studies checked, unresolved V genes explain less than half of this, and the remainder is unexplained. Counted in this sample were 250,000 to 350,000 clones; 75% to 90% of them appeared once. The ten most abundant clones make up roughly 2.1% of the sample. The specimen sequenced was peripheral blood. All receptors derive from a woman aged 25 to 39 who had recovered from COVID-19.

This clone was recorded a few times. The rearrangement joins TRBV5-1 to TRBJ2-7, with 8 positions matching TRBD1. The CDR3 is made up of 16 amino acids. The junction had 8 bases not matched to a gene; V was cut back by 0 bases and J by 3 bases. The germline V gene has CDR1 SGHRS and CDR2 YFSETQ. CDR3 DNA sequence: TGCGCCAGCAGCTTGGGGCCGGACAGGGTTCACTACGAGCAGTACTTC. Translated, it gives CASSLGPDRVHYEQYF.

CDR3 sequence: CASSYVVGRADNEQFF. CDR3 DNA: TGTGCCAGCAGTTATGTTGTAGGGAGGGCGGACAATGAGCAGTTCTTC. The chain is built from TRBV6-2 or TRBV6-3 and TRBJ2-1; 7 nucleotides match TRBD2. The CDR3 is made up of 16 amino acids. V was clipped by 3 bases and J by 5 bases; unmatched bases: 10. CDR1 and CDR2 (germline): MNHEY, SVGEGT.

This clone was seen more than once but under ten times. The chain couples TRBV3-1 (or the pseudogene TRBV3-2) to TRBJ1-1; perhaps TRBD1 as D (6 bases). There are 15 residues in the CDR3. V lost 0 bases to trimming and J lost 10 bases, with 18 bases between them. Per the germline V gene, CDR1 is LGHDT and CDR2 is YNNKEL (reference sequence). CDR3 amino acids: CASSQDRELTGRAFF. The CDR3 bases are TGTGCCAGCAGCCAAGATCGGGAACTGACAGGACGAGCTTTCTTT.

This chain uses TRBV18 with TRBJ1-4, with D possibly matching TRBD1 (5 bases). Trimming took off 2 bases at V and 6 bases at J, with 10 bases between the two ends. CDR1 is KGHSH, CDR2 LQKENI, per germline. This CDR3 region has 14 residues. The CDR3 loop is CASSPNRPYEKLFF. The CDR3 nucleotides read TGTGCCAGCTCACCAAACAGGCCTTATGAAAAACTGTTTTTT.

This sequence joins TRBV6-6 and TRBJ2-1, with 8 positions matching TRBD1. Trimming cost V 6 bases and J 7 bases; bases outside gene matches: 17. The CDR3 runs 17 residues. Germline lookup yields CDR1 MNHNY and CDR2 SVGAGI (reference sequence). The CDR3 reads CASSRELLGQGVNEQFF. CDR3 sequence (DNA): TGTGCCAGCAGCCGAGAACTACTCGGACAGGGTGTAAATGAGCAGTTCTTC.

This clone occurred once. The chain employs TRBV9 and TRBJ2-3; no clear D. The germline V gene has CDR1 SGDLS and CDR2 YYNGEE. Trimming shortened V by 2 bases and J by 4 bases, and 14 bases separated the two germline ends. The CDR3 has 15 amino acids. The CDR3 nucleotides read TGTGCCAGCAGCGTCTCCTATCTCCCGCCAGATACGCAGTATTTT. Translating gives CASSVSYLPPDTQYF.

The V call is TRBV5-6, the J call TRBJ1-5; TRBD1 aligns across 7 bases. Germline trimming cut 2 bases from V and 5 bases from J; bases unmatched to any gene: 16. Germline V gene sequence: CDR1 SGHDT, CDR2 YYEEEE. The CDR3 is 18 residues long. CDR3 amino acids: CASSFFIPQGPQDQPQHF. Written as DNA, the CDR3 is TGTGCCAGCAGCTTCTTTATCCCACAGGGGCCCCAGGATCAGCCCCAGCATTTT.

This clone was seen only once. V is TRBV7-9 and J is TRBJ2-1, with no clear D. Germline-derived CDR1 and CDR2 are SEHNR and FQNEAQ (reference sequence). Between the trimmed V and J ends, which lost 2 bases and 7 bases, there was a span of 12 bases. The CDR3 has 14 residues. CDR3 sequence (DNA): TGTGCCAGCAGCTTACAGCTAGTAGTAAATGAGCAGTTCTTC. Protein sequence: CASSLQLVVNEQFF.

The V and J genes are TRBV7-2 and TRBJ1-4, with D unresolved. V shed 1 base and J shed 4 bases, with 22 bases lying between them. The CDR3 has 19 residues. CDR1 SGHTA and CDR2 FQGNSA come from the germline V gene. Here the CDR3 reads CASSLGLGGVPEGNEKLFF. CDR3 nucleotides: TGTGCCAGCAGCTTAGGGTTAGGTGGGGTCCCCGAGGGTAATGAAAAACTGTTTTTT.

The rearrangement links TRBV5-1 to TRBJ1-6; 9 positions agree with TRBD1. Germline CDR1 reads SGHRS; CDR2 reads YFSETQ. The CDR3 covers 15 residues. J was trimmed by 9 bases and V by 4 bases; bases with no gene match: 8. The CDR3 loop is CASSPGTGLSSPLHF. The CDR3 DNA sequence: TGCGCCAGCAGCCCAGGGACAGGGTTGAGTTCACCCCTCCACTTT.

The chain links TRBV6-5 to TRBJ2-7; D is perhaps TRBD1 (6 bases). Trimming shortened V by 7 bases and J by 0 bases, and 10 bases separated the two germline ends. This CDR3 is built from 13 residues. Germline values: CDR1 MNHEY, CDR2 SVGAGI. The CDR3 nucleotides read TGTGCCAGCATAGGGGACAACTCCTACGAGCAGTACTTC. This sequence encodes CASIGDNSYEQYF.

The gene calls are TRBV25-1 and TRBJ2-7; 8 bases match TRBD2. Germline assignment: CDR1 MGHDK and CDR2 SYGVNS. The junction had 8 bases not matched to a gene; V was cut back by 4 bases and J by 6 bases. This CDR3 is 14 amino acids long. In nucleotides, the CDR3 is TGTGCCAGCAGTGGAGCACCGACTAGCGTCGAGCAGTACTTC. It specifies CASSGAPTSVEQYF.

There are a few counts of this clone. CDR3 nucleotide sequence: TGTGCCAGCAGCGTAGAGGGAGGCTCTGGAAACACCATATATTTT. Amino acid sequence: CASSVEGGSGNTIYF. This chain uses TRBV9 with TRBJ1-3; D is unresolved. The CDR3 extends over 15 amino acids. The germline gives CDR1 SGDLS, CDR2 YYNGEE. Trimming removed 0 bases at V and 0 bases at J, with 7 bases between. The full variable domain, in which reference TRBV9 and TRBJ1-3 provide the parts outside the CDR3, is DSGVTQTPKHLITATGQRVTLRCSPRSGDLSVYWYQQSLDQGLQFLIQYYNGEERAKGNILERFSAQQFPDLHSELNLSSLELGDSALYFCASSVEGGSGNTIYFGEGSWLTVV.

The chain recombines TRBV6-5 with TRBJ2-3, with 7 bases aligning to TRBD2. The CDR3 extends over 15 amino acids. Germline CDR1 is MNHEY and CDR2 is SVGAGI. Trimming took 1 base from V and 5 from J; bases not matched to a gene: 6. CDR3 sequence reads: CASSYWEGEGDTQYF. CDR3 sequence (DNA): TGTGCCAGCAGTTACTGGGAGGGAGAGGGAGATACGCAGTATTTT.

The gene calls are TRBV19 and TRBJ1-2; D may be TRBD1 (5 bases). The CDR3 is 14 amino acids. The V and J ends lost 9 bases and 5 bases respectively, with 19 bases between them. Germline lookup yields CDR1 LNHDA and CDR2 SQIVND (reference sequence). The CDR3 protein is CARPFRDSAYGYTF. In DNA, the CDR3 is TGTGCCAGACCATTCCGGGACTCTGCGTATGGCTACACCTTC.

This chain connects TRBV30 to TRBJ2-5; TRBD2 might be the D (6 bases). The germline V gene has CDR1 GTSNPN and CDR2 SVGIG (reference sequence). V lost 5 bases and J 5 bases, leaving 15 bases between the germline ends. The length of the CDR3 is 13 residues. DNA for the CDR3: TGTGCCTGGTCTGCGGGGTCGGACGAGACCCAGTACTTC. As protein: CAWSAGSDETQYF.

The genes are TRBV3-1 (or the pseudogene TRBV3-2) and TRBJ2-5, with D uncertain. Germline assignment: CDR1 LGHDT and CDR2 YNNKEL (reference sequence). V shed 2 bases and J shed 5 bases, with 9 bases lying between them. The CDR3 consists of 13 residues. The CDR3 loop reads CASSQTRRETQYF. CDR3 nucleotide sequence: TGTGCCAGCAGCCAAACGCGTCGTGAGACCCAGTACTTC.

The gene calls are TRBV6-2 or TRBV6-3 and TRBJ2-1; 7 positions agree with TRBD1. J lost 8 bases, V lost 5 bases, and 3 bases had no gene match. The V gene's germline CDR1 is MNHEY and CDR2 SVGEGT. The CDR3 covers 12 residues. CDR3 coding DNA: TGTGCCAGCAGTGCGACAGGGTATGAGCAGTTCTTC. Protein sequence: CASSATGYEQFF.

The chain uses TRBV20-1 and TRBJ1-3; D is ambiguous. The V gene's germline CDR1 is DFQATT and CDR2 SNEGSKA (reference sequence). Trimming took 3 bases from V and 1 from J, leaving 19 bases between them. The CDR3 extends over 17 amino acids. CDR3 region: CSASSRFSLRSGNTIYF. The CDR3 DNA follows: TGCAGTGCTAGTTCCAGGTTTTCCCTACGATCTGGAAACACCATATATTTT.

V is TRBV6-6 and J is TRBJ2-5; unclear D gene. The CDR3 runs 13 residues. The germline V and J ends were trimmed by 6 bases and 1 base, with 9 bases remaining between them. Germline CDR1 reads MNHNY; CDR2 reads SVGAGI (reference sequence). The CDR3 coding sequence is TGTGCCAGCAGAGACACGATCCAAGAGACCCAGTACTTC. It yields the protein CASRDTIQETQYF.

This rearrangement joins TRBV6-2 or TRBV6-3 to TRBJ1-1; D is undetermined. The ends were cut back, 4 bases at V and 0 bases at J, with 6 bases in the middle. Germline V gene lookup returns CDR1 MNHEY and CDR2 SVGEGT. The CDR3 has 13 residues. CDR3 nucleotide sequence: TGTGCCAGCAGTTTTACAATGAACACTGAAGCTTTCTTT. Its translation: CASSFTMNTEAFF.